This T cell receptor beta chain was recovered during a study of blood T cell repertoires in COVID-19. Across the whole study: The analysed material was cDNA or gDNA that came from T cells, B-cell-depleted T cells, or PBMCs.

TCRdb's copy holds only in-frame clones and misses some; the assay was immunoSEQ multiplex PCR. This repertoire shows some 280,000 clones, roughly 85% found once; its top ten account for less than 3%. The sample taken for sequencing was peripheral blood. This clonotype originated in a woman younger than 45 with active or convalescent COVID-19.

CDR3 nucleotides: TGTGCCAGCAGTGTAACAGGGGGTGGAGGTCAGCCCCAGCATTTT. This encodes CASSVTGGGGQPQHF. J is TRBJ1-5 and V is TRBV27, with TRBD1 matching over 8 bases. Germline values: CDR1 MNHEY, CDR2 SMNVEV (reference sequence). J gave up 6 bases and V 5 bases, and 9 bases lay outside the gene matches. This CDR3 has 15 residues.